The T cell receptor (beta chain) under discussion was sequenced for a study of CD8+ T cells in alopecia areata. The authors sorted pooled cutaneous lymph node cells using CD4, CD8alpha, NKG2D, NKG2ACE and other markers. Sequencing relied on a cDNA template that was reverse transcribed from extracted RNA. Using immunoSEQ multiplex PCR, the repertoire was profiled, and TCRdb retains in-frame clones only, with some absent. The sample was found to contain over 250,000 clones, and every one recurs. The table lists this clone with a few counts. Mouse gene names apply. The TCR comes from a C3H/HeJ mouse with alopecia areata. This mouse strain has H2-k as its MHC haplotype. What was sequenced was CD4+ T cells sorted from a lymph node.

CDR3 DNA (partial): TGTGCCAGCGCCCCGACCTGGGGAAACCAAGAC. It yields the protein CASAPTWGNQD. The CDR3 reads in full as CASAPTWGNQDTQYF. The chain links TRBV13-2 to TRBJ2-5; TRBD2 is a possible D gene (6 bases). The read ends 4 residues before the CDR3 terminus; that terminus is restored from the germline J gene. Germline loops: CDR1 NNHNN, CDR2 SYGAGS (reference sequence). The germline V and J ends were trimmed by 6 bases and 0 bases, with 14 bases remaining between them. The CDR3 runs 15 residues.